This T cell receptor (beta chain) was captured by sequencing in a study of glioma-infiltrating T cells. The ends were cut back, 0 bases at V and 11 bases at J, with 10 bases in the middle. This CDR3 region has 12 residues. Per germline, CDR1 SGHDN and CDR2 FVKESK. This clonotype has only a few counts. Using RNA template, CDR3s of TCR alpha and beta were amplified with iRepertoire arm-PCR. TCRdb called the multiplex PCR reads again in MiXCR, with one record for every CDR3 protein. This table has approximately 130,000 distinct CDR3 sequences, around 25% appearing once. The sample consisted of glioma tissue, nonneoplastic brain tissue, or PBMCs (not recorded which). This TCR was sampled from a human donor with low-grade glioma or glioblastoma, undergoing nonglioma brain surgery, or in good health (not recorded which). The J gene is TRBJ2-5, the V gene TRBV14; D uncertain. CDR3 nucleotide sequence: TGTGCCAGCAGCCAAGACAGGAGTATTCAGTACTTC. As protein: CASSQDRSIQYF. Combining the CDR3 with reference TRBV14 and TRBJ2-5 gives the whole variable domain EAGVTQFPSHSVIEKGQTVTLRCDPISGHDNLYWYRRVMGKEIKFLLHFVKESKQDESGMPNNRFLAERTGGTYSTLKVQPAELEDSGVYFCASSQDRSIQYFGPGTRLLVL.